A selection of T cell receptor beta chains follows, all from one sample in a study of cytomegalovirus exposure and HLA in healthy donors. Method: immunoSEQ multiplex PCR; TCRdb's copy keeps in-frame clones and lacks some. Of around 150,000 clones in the sample, roughly 80% were seen once. The sequenced material came from PBMCs. These receptors came from a man under 40 in good health and CMV-seronegative. CDR3s include the opening cysteine and the closing phenylalanine or tryptophan. D genes are given only for firm matches.

>TRBD2|TRBV7-3|14|TRBJ2-1
TGTGCCAGCAGCCAGGGGACTAGTGGCAATGAGCAGTTCTTC
CASSQGTSGNEQFF
>TRBD2|TRBV10-1|15|TRBJ2-7
TGCGCCAGCAGTGAGGGGACTAGCGGAAACTACGAGCAGTACTTC
CASSEGTSGNYEQYF
>TRBD2|TRBV11-3|15|TRBJ2-1
TGTGCCAGCAGCTCCTTAGCGGGAGCCCGCAATGAGCAGTTCTTC
CASSSLAGARNEQFF
>.|TRBV2|13|TRBJ1-5
TGTGCCAGCAGTGGGGGCAGGAATCAGCCCCAGCATTTT
CASSGGRNQPQHF
>.|TRBV2|15|TRBJ2-7
TGTGCCAGCAGGGCTACAGGCGGACCAACCTACGAGCAGTACTTC
CASRATGGPTYEQYF
>.|TRBV4-1|15|TRBJ2-5
TGCGCCAGCAGCCAAGCCAAAAACACCGAAGAGACCCAGTACTTC
CASSQAKNTEETQYF
>TRBD1|TRBV28|15|TRBJ1-4
TGTGCCAGCAGTCCTTGGACAGGGGGGGATGAAAAACTGTTTTTT
CASSPWTGGDEKLFF
>.|TRBV7-9|18|TRBJ2-1
TGTGCCAGCAGCTTAGGGAATGGTGCGACTACCGAGAATAATGAGCAGTTCTTC
CASSLGNGATTENNEQFF
>.|TRBV5-1|15|TRBJ2-2
TGCGCCAGCAGATGGCAGGAAGCGAACACCGGGGAGCTGTTTTTT
CASRWQEANTGELFF
>.|TRBV4-1|13|TRBJ2-2
TGCGCCAGCAGCCAAGAGACAGACGGGGAGCTGTTTTTT
CASSQETDGELFF
>TRBD2|TRBV7-9|15|TRBJ2-3
TGTGCCAGCAGGCGACTAGCGGGAAGCACAGATACGCAGTATTTT
CASRRLAGSTDTQYF
>.|TRBV5-1|13|TRBJ1-1
TGCGCCAGCAGCTTAACAGGGATCACTGAAGCTTTCTTT
CASSLTGITEAFF
>.|TRBV12-2|17|TRBJ2-3
TGTGCAAGTCGCGTTGCTTCAGGGGGCGCGCGCACAGATACGCAGTATTTT
CASRVASGGARTDTQYF
>.|TRBV10-3|14|TRBJ1-1
TGTGCCATCAGTGATAAGGGGATGAACACTGAAGCTTTCTTT
CAISDKGMNTEAFF
>.|TRBV9|15|TRBJ1-3
TGTGCCAGCAGCGTAGACTCAGGGTCTGGAAACACCATATATTTT
CASSVDSGSGNTIYF
>.|TRBV18|15|TRBJ1-1
TGTGCCAGCTCACCACCTTCGGCGGGGGGGGCTGAAGCTTTCTTT
CASSPPSAGGAEAFF
>.|TRBV2|13|TRBJ2-2
TGTGCCAGCAGATTCAGGGTGGACGGGGAGCTGTTTTTT
CASRFRVDGELFF
>.|TRBV11-2|13|TRBJ1-1
TGTGCCAGCAGCTCAGGGGTTTTAACTGAAGCTTTCTTT
CASSSGVLTEAFF
>.|TRBV5-1|13|TRBJ2-7
TGCGCCAGCAGCTTGCTGGAGACCAACGAGCAGTACTTC
CASSLLETNEQYF
>.|TRBV10-3|12|TRBJ2-5
TGTGCCATCGGTGACTCCCAAGAGACCCAGTACTTC
CAIGDSQETQYF